The next 13 T cell receptor beta chains were all read from a single sample in a study of CD4 T cells in lung cancer. Clones were read by immunoSEQ multiplex PCR, and TCRdb kept only the in-frame ones, dropping some. The sample records 350 to 400 clones, 85% to 95% being singletons. These TCRs are of unknown antigen specificity. After around 12 days with mutant 27-mer peptides, PBMCs were restimulated with peptide-pulsed autologous B cells. The sorted cells were live T cells secreting IFNgamma after restimulation with peptide-pulsed B cells. Sorted cells were expanded at limiting dilution, approximately 3 or 10 per well, for roughly 12 to 20 days. Input material: a CD4+ T cell line or clone grown in culture. The receptors come from a woman in her sixties or seventies with non-small cell lung cancer. Some clones in this sample may be carry-over from other donors' samples.

This chain connects TRBV19 to TRBJ1-1, with D uncertain. V lost 9 bases, J lost 5 bases, and 16 bases lay in between. The length of the CDR3 is 13 residues. Germline V gives CDR1 LNHDA, CDR2 SQIVND (reference sequence). As DNA, the CDR3 is TGTGCCAGCATGGGGATCGGTTGGACTGAAGCTTTCTTT. Amino acids: CASMGIGWTEAFF. Filled out from reference TRBV19 and TRBJ1-1, the complete variable domain reads DGGITQSPKYLFRKEGQNVTLSCEQNLNHDAMYWYRQDPGQGLRLIYYSQIVNDFQKGDIAEGYSVSREKKESFPLTVTSAQKNPTAFYLCASMGIGWTEAFFGQGTRLTVV.

This chain connects TRBV6-5 to TRBJ2-1; TRBD2 might be the D (5 bases). Germline CDR1 and CDR2: MNHEY and SVGAGI. The CDR3 loop spans 15 amino acids. With 6 bases removed from V and 12 bases from J, the gap between germline ends came to 24 bases. The CDR3 loop is CASRDGEYTDLGQFF. DNA of the CDR3: TGTGCCAGCAGGGACGGGGAGTACACAGACCTAGGGCAGTTCTTC.

This rearrangement joins TRBV5-5 to TRBJ1-4; 9 bases map to TRBD1. The V gene end was trimmed by 2 bases and the J gene end by 9 bases; junction bases not matched to a gene: 8. The germline gives CDR1 SGHKS, CDR2 YYEKEE (reference sequence). The CDR3 is 15 amino acids. The DNA of the CDR3 is TGTGCCAGCAGCTTTGCCGGACAGGGGTTTCAAAAACTGTTTTTT. Its translation is CASSFAGQGFQKLFF.

This clone was seen a single time. The chain recombines TRBV7-2 with TRBJ2-3; D might be TRBD2 (6 bases). V lost 2 bases and J lost 2, with 11 bases in between. The germline V gene encodes CDR1 SGHTA and CDR2 FQGNSA. CDR3 length: 15 residues. The CDR3 here is CASSLSGGTTDTQYF. CDR3 in DNA: TGTGCCAGCAGCTTAAGCGGCGGGACCACAGATACGCAGTATTTT.

The chain recombines TRBV18 with TRBJ2-1; the D is unclear. Germline values: CDR1 KGHSH, CDR2 LQKENI. The CDR3 runs 14 residues. The V end was cut by 3 bases, the J end by 4 bases, with 10 bases between. This chain's CDR3 is CASSPFDNYNEQFF. The CDR3 DNA sequence: TGTGCCAGCTCACCTTTTGACAATTACAATGAGCAGTTCTTC.

This clone was seen only once. The rearrangement joins TRBV6-5 to TRBJ1-2; D is possibly TRBD1 (5 bases). CDR1 MNHEY and CDR2 SVGAGI come from the germline V gene. Deletions cut 7 bases from V and 7 bases from J, with 16 bases between. This CDR3 is 13 amino acids long. The CDR3 is CASTLGRGVGYTF. CDR3 nucleotides: TGTGCCAGCACCCTGGGGCGGGGAGTTGGCTACACCTTC.

The chain combines TRBV28 with TRBJ2-2; D gene uncertain. This CDR3 has 12 residues. Trimming took 5 bases from V and 7 from J, leaving 8 bases between them. Germline V CDR1 and CDR2: MDHEN, SYDVKM. CDR3 amino acids: CASSIAFGELFF. As DNA, the CDR3 is TGTGCCAGCAGTATAGCTTTCGGGGAGCTGTTTTTT.

This chain joins TRBV10-3 and TRBJ2-7; D is ambiguous. Trimming stripped 6 bases from V and 3 bases from J, with 18 bases between. This CDR3 has 15 amino acids. Germline loops: CDR1 ENHRY, CDR2 SYGVKD. The CDR3 sequence: CAIRPLRARDYEQYF. The DNA for the CDR3 is TGTGCCATCAGACCCCTAAGGGCCAGAGACTACGAGCAGTACTTC.

For this clone: Its ends do not fully match the called genes, so a read error is possible. The gene calls are TRBV7-7 and TRBJ1-2; D is uncertain. CDR3 length equals 15 residues. From germline, CDR1 is SSHAT and CDR2 FNYEAQ (reference sequence). CDR3 coding DNA: TGTGCTAGCAGCTTTGAGAGGGTACGGTCTTATGGCTACACCTTC. Its translation: CASSFERVRSYGYTF.

V usage is TRBV7-4 and J usage is TRBJ2-3; 15 positions match TRBD2. V lost 5 bases to trimming and J lost 1 base; unmatched junction nucleotides: 7. Germline lookup yields CDR1 SGHVT and CDR2 SQSDAQ. The CDR3 runs 18 residues. The chain's CDR3 is CASSASRTSGGGTDTQYF. In DNA, the CDR3 is TGTGCCAGCAGCGCCTCACGGACTAGCGGGGGGGGCACAGATACGCAGTATTTT.

This chain connects TRBV18 to TRBJ2-7; 9 nucleotides match TRBD2. The CDR3 contains 16 residues. CDR1 is KGHSH and CDR2 is LQKENI in the germline V gene. V lost 2 bases, J lost 2 bases, and 7 bases stayed unmatched. In nucleotides, the CDR3 is TGTGCCAGCTCACCAATGACTAGCGGTTATCCCTACGAGCAGTACTTC. As protein: CASSPMTSGYPYEQYF. Combining the CDR3 with reference TRBV18 and TRBJ2-7 gives the whole variable domain NAGVMQNPRHLVRRRGQEARLRCSPMKGHSHVYWYRQLPEEGLKFMVYLQKENIIDESGMPKERFSAEFPKEGPSILRIQQVVRGDSAAYFCASSPMTSGYPYEQYFGPGTRLTVT.

The gene calls are TRBV13 and TRBJ1-2; D remains unclear. Trimming shortened V by 2 bases and J by 8 bases, and 9 bases separated the two germline ends. The CDR3 consists of 12 residues. CDR1 and CDR2 (germline): PRHDT, FYEKMQ (reference sequence). The CDR3 region is CASSLSGNGYTF. CDR3 coding DNA: TGTGCCAGCAGCTTATCCGGGAACGGCTACACCTTC.

The rearrangement links TRBV11-2 to TRBJ2-2; weak D call: TRBD1 (7 bases). The CDR3 spans 16 residues. V lost 1 base, J lost 5 bases, and 14 bases lay in between. Germline V gene sequence: CDR1 SGHAT, CDR2 FQNNGV. CDR3 region: CASSLVWQGGTGELFF. As DNA, the CDR3 is TGTGCCAGCAGCTTAGTCTGGCAGGGGGGAACCGGGGAGCTGTTTTTT.